This TCR beta chain stems from a study of T cell responses to AZD1222 COVID-19 vaccine. Overall study results and limits: Females outnumbered males among donors, who were mostly white British; clonal diversity was possibly underestimated. Sampling captured repertoires only after the peak T cell response. Only five to seven AZD1222 recipients tested seropositive at baseline.

The protocol was immunoSEQ multiplex PCR, while the TCRdb copy is restricted to in-frame clones and leaves out a portion. The top ten hold 25% to 30% of the sample, which has under 200,000 clones, approximately 90% seen once. The CDR3 is 13 residues long. The V end was cut by 1 base, the J end by 6 bases, with 7 bases between. Per the germline V gene, CDR1 is SNHLY and CDR2 is FYNNEI. As concerns this clone: Antigen: not known.

Second doses at about 4 or about 12 weeks were pooled. The sequenced sample was peripheral blood, obtained 28 days after the second AZD1222 dose. The chain carries TRBV2 and TRBJ2-1, with D possibly TRBD2 on 5 matching bases. This TCR derives from an adult who received the AZD1222 COVID-19 vaccine. CDR3 in amino acids: CASSEGTPNEQFF. In DNA, the CDR3 is TGTGCCAGCAGTGAAGGGACTCCCAATGAGCAGTTCTTC.